This TCR beta chain was captured in a study of blood T cell repertoires in COVID-19. For the study at large: Acute and convalescent COVID-19 specimens originated in the United States, Italy and Spain.

In the original processing: Reference gene primer amplification gave estimated nucleated cell counts. Using immunoSEQ multiplex PCR, the repertoire was profiled, and TCRdb retains in-frame clones only, with some absent. V, J and clone size reflect that table, while D and trimming were determined from the DNA. The repertoire has approximately 110,000 clones, 80% to 90% of them found once; the top ten carry approximately 29%. Germline V gene lookup returns CDR1 SNHLY and CDR2 FYNNEI. The V gene end was trimmed by 7 bases and the J gene end by 4 bases; junction bases not matched to a gene: 12. This CDR3 has 16 amino acids.

J is TRBJ2-3 and V is TRBV2; 9 bases are a match to TRBD2. This receptor was identified in a woman older than 75 with acute or convalescent COVID-19. Source material: peripheral blood. The CDR3 sequence: CASNRLAGAPADTQYF. CDR3 sequence (DNA): TGTGCCAGCAATCGTTTAGCGGGGGCCCCGGCAGATACGCAGTATTTT.